The present T cell receptor beta chain was sequenced within a study of shared clonotypes between healthy human individuals. Overall study results and limits: Richness estimates generally favored naive over memory subsets.

The assay was immunoSEQ multiplex PCR, and TCRdb's table has in-frame clones only and misses some. This sample has 1,500,000 or so clones, with approximately 98.5% found just once. Comments on this clone: Its antigen is unidentified.

All participating donors were Caucasian adults from Nashville, Tennessee. Negatively enriched CD4+ T cells were divided by CD45RA into naive and memory. V gave up 1 base and J gave up 4 bases, with 9 bases separating them. Germline values: CDR1 SGHAT, CDR2 FQNNGV. The CDR3 length is 14 residues. The sample comprised naive CD4+ T cells sorted from blood. The subset: CD45RA+ positively selected. The receptor comes from a man aged 25-45 years in good health. J is TRBJ2-3 and V is TRBV11-2; D is undetermined. Written as DNA, the CDR3 is TGTGCCAGCAGCTTAGGAGTTCTCCCAGATACGCAGTATTTT. This encodes CASSLGVLPDTQYF.